Sequencing of this T cell receptor beta chain was carried out in a study of early T cells in non-severe SARS-CoV-2 infection. Individual cDNA molecules each received unique molecular identifiers attached to them. From the 5' RACE reads, TCRdb called clonotypes with MiXCR, one entry per CDR3 protein. Of 65,000 to 95,000 distinct CDR3 sequences detected, around 12% appear once; the ten largest clones hold around 15%. The CDR3 loop spans 14 amino acids. V lost 3 bases to trimming and J lost 8 bases, with 11 bases between them. Germline-derived CDR1 and CDR2 are SGHTA and FQGTGA. The material was whole blood, obtained at baseline. The chain links TRBV7-3 to TRBJ1-6; D is uncertain. The receptor's source is an adult who was a healthcare worker with PCR-confirmed SARS-CoV-2 infection or an uninfected control (not recorded which). The donor label of this sample is uncertain. The DNA of the CDR3 is TGTGCCAGCAGCTTCGGACGGTCGGATTCACCCCTCCACTTT. It translates to CASSFGRSDSPLHF. Full variable domain (outside the CDR3, taken from reference TRBV7-3 and TRBJ1-6): GAGVSQTPSNKVTEKGKYVELRCDPISGHTALYWYRQSLGQGPEFLIYFQGTGAADDSGLPNDRFFAVRPEGSVSTLKIQRTERGDSAVYLCASSFGRSDSPLHFGNGTRLTVT.